The 32 T cell receptor beta chains below come from one sample, sequenced in a study of shared clonotypes between healthy human individuals. Assay used: immunoSEQ multiplex PCR; TCRdb lists only in-frame clones, some missing. The sample contains under 850,000 clones, about 92% of which appear only once. Terminally differentiated effector memory CD45RA+ cells were left out of the naive CD8 fraction, which was CD45RO-negative and positively selected for CCR7. The sample consisted of naive CD8+ T cells sorted from blood. The receptors come from a man in his thirties or forties in good health.

In its sample, this clone was seen once. The chain combines TRBV5-1 with TRBJ2-7; D is unresolved. Trimming removed 2 bases at V and 2 bases at J, with 8 bases between. The CDR3 totals 13 residues. Germline lookup yields CDR1 SGHRS and CDR2 YFSETQ. CDR3: CASSFAQTYEQYF. CDR3 coding DNA: TGCGCCAGCAGCTTCGCCCAGACCTACGAGCAGTACTTC.

This chain uses TRBV5-4 with TRBJ2-7; 11 bases map to TRBD2. CDR3 size: 15 residues. The germline gives CDR1 SGHNT, CDR2 YYREEE (reference sequence). With V trimmed by 0 bases and J by 3 bases, 2 bases remained unmatched. CDR3 protein: CASSLELAGVYEQYF. CDR3 DNA: TGTGCCAGCAGCTTGGAACTAGCGGGAGTCTACGAGCAGTACTTC.

This clone is medium-sized (0.01 to 0.1%) within its sample. In DNA, the CDR3 is TGTGCCAGCTGGGGGGCTATTTTTAGCCGCTATGGCTACACCTTC. Protein product: CASWGAIFSRYGYTF. The chain recombines TRBV6-6 with TRBJ1-2; possibly TRBD1 for D (6 bases). The V and J ends lost 8 bases and 4 bases respectively, with 20 bases between them. The CDR3 sequence is 15 residues long. CDR1 and CDR2 (germline): MNHNY, SVGAGI (reference sequence).

This chain uses TRBV5-6 with TRBJ2-7; 9 bases agree with TRBD1. The junction had 0 bases not matched to a gene; V was cut back by 3 bases and J by 5 bases. The CDR3 contains 12 residues. CDR1 and CDR2 from the germline V gene are SGHDT and YYEEEE. The CDR3 sequence: CASSWTGDEQYF. Written as DNA, the CDR3 is TGTGCCAGCAGCTGGACAGGGGACGAGCAGTACTTC.

This sequence joins TRBV2 and TRBJ1-1; possible D gene TRBD1, 6 bases. Trimming removed 4 bases from V and 4 bases from J, with 10 bases in between. This CDR3 is built from 13 residues. Germline CDR1 reads SNHLY; CDR2 reads FYNNEI. This chain's CDR3 is CASSARGGTEAFF. In nucleotides, the CDR3 is TGTGCCAGCAGTGCGAGAGGGGGCACTGAAGCTTTCTTT.

On this clone: Other DNA variants within this sample encode the same CDR3. The chain couples TRBV6-5 to TRBJ2-7; D is ambiguous. Germline CDR1 is MNHEY and CDR2 is SVGAGI. CDR3 length: 13 residues. V was pared by 3 bases and J by 6 bases, with 12 bases between. DNA for the CDR3: TGTGCCAGCAGTTATGGACCTCCTGGCGAGCAGTACTTC. Its translation: CASSYGPPGEQYF.

This chain uses TRBV5-1 with TRBJ2-5; no definite D call. V gave up 0 bases and J gave up 0 bases, with 12 bases separating them. The CDR3 consists of 16 residues. Per the germline V gene, CDR1 is SGHRS and CDR2 is YFSETQ. This CDR3 is CASSLVRFSDQETQYF. DNA for the CDR3: TGCGCCAGCAGCTTGGTTCGGTTCTCTGACCAAGAGACCCAGTACTTC.

The chain joins TRBV30 to TRBJ1-1; TRBD1 agrees at 9 bases. The germline V gene has CDR1 GTSNPN and CDR2 SVGIG (reference sequence). V was clipped by 3 bases and J by 1 base; unmatched bases: 3. CDR3 length: 14 residues. CDR3 residues: CAWRVTGGNTEAFF. The CDR3 DNA reads TGTGCCTGGAGAGTGACAGGGGGGAACACTGAAGCTTTCTTT.

The CDR3 DNA reads TGTGCCAGAAGCTTCGTAGTAATGTCATTATCCTACGAGCAGTACTTC. This sequence encodes CARSFVVMSLSYEQYF. This sequence joins TRBV7-5 and TRBJ2-7; whether TRBD2, the table's D call, matches the DNA was not checked. TRBV7-5 is noted as a pseudogene. The CDR3 has 16 residues.

The rearrangement links TRBV2 to TRBJ2-7; D is ambiguous. This CDR3 contains 12 residues. The V end was cut by 6 bases, the J end by 7 bases, with 13 bases between. CDR1 and CDR2 from the germline V gene are SNHLY and FYNNEI. The DNA for the CDR3 is TGTGCCAGCAGCGAAAACGTCCGGGAGCAGTACTTC. Its protein is CASSENVREQYF.

The rearrangement joins TRBV7-9 to TRBJ2-5; D may be TRBD1 (6 bases). Trimming took off 2 bases at V and 5 bases at J, with 12 bases between the two ends. Germline V lookup: CDR1 SEHNR, CDR2 FQNEAQ (reference sequence). The CDR3 loop spans 14 amino acids. The CDR3 reads CASSLTGMQETQYF. The CDR3 nucleotides are TGTGCCAGCAGCTTAACAGGGATGCAGGAGACCCAGTACTTC.

V is TRBV6-1 and J is TRBJ2-1; weak D call: TRBD1 (8 bases). Trimming pared 3 bases from V and 1 base from J, leaving 16 bases between. The CDR3 is made up of 17 amino acids. Germline CDR1 is MNHNS and CDR2 is SASEGT. The CDR3 sequence is CASSENRGGRSYNEQFF. The CDR3 region has the DNA TGTGCCAGCAGTGAGAACAGGGGGGGTCGTTCCTACAATGAGCAGTTCTTC.

The gene calls are TRBV6-5 and TRBJ2-1, with TRBD2 identical over 8 bases. The V gene end was trimmed by 7 bases and the J gene end by 7 bases; junction bases not matched to a gene: 9. Germline CDR1 reads MNHEY; CDR2 reads SVGAGI. The CDR3 consists of 14 residues. The CDR3, as DNA: TGTGCCAGCACTCCTAGGACTAGCCCGAATGAGCAGTTCTTC. Translated, it gives CASTPRTSPNEQFF.

The gene calls are TRBV6-1 and TRBJ2-7; the match to TRBD2 covers 7 bases. Losses at the gene ends were 1 base for V and 7 bases for J; bases not matched to a gene: 7. Germline V CDR1 and CDR2: MNHNS, SASEGT. The CDR3 length is 14 residues. The DNA for the CDR3 is TGTGCCAGCAGTGAAGGTGGCGGGAGTGGGGAGCAGTACTTC. Its translation is CASSEGGGSGEQYF.

The rearrangement uses TRBV11-2 and TRBJ2-1; 7 positions match TRBD1. This CDR3 has 13 residues. V was clipped by 4 bases and J by 6 bases; unmatched bases: 3. Per the germline V gene, CDR1 is SGHAT and CDR2 is FQNNGV. CDR3 protein: CASSSTGVNEQFF. The CDR3 DNA follows: TGTGCCAGCAGCTCAACAGGGGTCAATGAGCAGTTCTTC.

The chain employs TRBV7-7 and TRBJ2-2; D unclear. Trimming removed 3 bases from V and 7 bases from J, with 3 bases in between. The CDR3 covers 11 residues. Germline values: CDR1 SSHAT, CDR2 FNYEAQ (reference sequence). The CDR3 loop reads CASSFGGELFF. CDR3 nucleotide sequence: TGTGCCAGCAGCTTTGGCGGGGAGCTGTTTTTT.

The chain links TRBV19 to TRBJ1-5; D remains ambiguous. The germline gives CDR1 LNHDA, CDR2 SQIVND (reference sequence). Trimming cost V 0 bases and J 0 bases, with 15 bases left between them. The CDR3 spans 18 residues. CDR3 DNA: TGTGCCAGTAGTATAGATCCAGGCTACTCACTTAGCAATCAGCCCCAGCATTTT. The encoded protein is CASSIDPGYSLSNQPQHF.

The chain is built from TRBV7-8 and TRBJ2-7; 7 nucleotides line up with TRBD1. Germline lookup yields CDR1 SGHVS and CDR2 FQNEAQ. J was trimmed by 5 bases and V by 4 bases; bases with no gene match: 14. The CDR3 has 16 amino acids. The CDR3 sequence is CASSSDREEGSHEQYF. For the CDR3, the DNA is TGTGCCAGCAGCTCCGACAGGGAAGAAGGTTCCCACGAGCAGTACTTC. Based on the CDR3 plus reference TRBV7-8 and TRBJ2-7, the full variable domain is GAGVSQSPRYKVAKRGQDVALRCDPISGHVSLFWYQQALGQGPEFLTYFQNEAQLDKSGLPSDRFFAERPEGSVSTLKIQRTQQEDSAVYLCASSSDREEGSHEQYFGPGTRLTVT.

This clone has only one observation. V usage is TRBV29-1 and J usage is TRBJ2-3; TRBD2 matches 12 bases. Trimming cost V 0 bases and J 2 bases; bases outside gene matches: 6. This CDR3 has 17 amino acids. Germline CDR1 and CDR2: SQVTM and ANQGSEA. DNA for the CDR3: TGCAGCGTTGAAGACAATGGACTAGCGGGACCCACAGATACGCAGTATTTT. It is translated as CSVEDNGLAGPTDTQYF.

The J gene is TRBJ2-7, the V gene TRBV11-2; possibly TRBD1 or TRBD2 for D (5 bases each). This CDR3 comprises 17 residues. The V end lost 2 bases, the J end lost 3 bases, and 20 bases lay between the germline ends. Germline assignment: CDR1 SGHAT and CDR2 FQNNGV. CDR3 sequence: CASSLQSGTGRNYEQYF. The DNA for the CDR3 is TGTGCCAGCAGCTTACAATCCGGAACGGGACGGAACTACGAGCAGTACTTC.

The chain links TRBV5-4 to TRBJ2-7; D is ambiguous. CDR1 and CDR2 (germline): SGHNT, YYREEE (reference sequence). The germline V and J ends were trimmed by 4 bases and 1 base, with 15 bases remaining between them. The CDR3 length is 15 residues. For the CDR3, the DNA is TGTGCCAGCAGCCTACCCGGCCGAAATTCCTACGAGCAGTACTTC. Encoded protein: CASSLPGRNSYEQYF.

The rearrangement uses TRBV10-2 and TRBJ2-1; D might be TRBD2 (5 bases). This CDR3 has 21 residues. Germline-derived CDR1 and CDR2 are WSHSY and SAAADI. The ends were cut back, 3 bases at V and 0 bases at J, with 27 bases in the middle. CDR3 nucleotide sequence: TGCGCCAGCAGTGAACCTTTTGGCCTGAAAGCGGAAATAAACTCCTACAATGAGCAGTTCTTC. As protein: CASSEPFGLKAEINSYNEQFF.

The CDR3 DNA follows: TGTGCCAGCAGTTGGTCAAAGGGGGGCTACGAGCAGTACTTC. Its protein product is CASSWSKGGYEQYF. The chain combines TRBV27 with TRBJ2-7; D may correspond to TRBD1 or TRBD2 (6 bases each). V lost 4 bases to trimming and J lost 3 bases, with 13 bases between them. Germline CDR1 reads MNHEY; CDR2 reads SMNVEV (reference sequence). This CDR3 has 14 amino acids.

The chain joins TRBV27 to TRBJ2-7, with 10 bases fitting TRBD2. The CDR3 has 16 residues. In germline, CDR1 is MNHEY, CDR2 SMNVEV (reference sequence). V dropped 8 bases and J dropped 4; count of bases not matched to a gene: 14. This CDR3 reads CASQGSGRPQRYEQYF. For the CDR3, the DNA is TGTGCCAGCCAGGGTAGCGGGAGGCCACAAAGGTACGAGCAGTACTTC.

The rearrangement uses TRBV4-1 and TRBJ2-1; 11 bases are shared with TRBD1. Germline V gives CDR1 MGHRA, CDR2 YSYEKL. This CDR3 comprises 17 residues. V shed 4 bases, J shed 5 bases, and the junction held 10 bases outside the gene matches. Here the CDR3 reads CASSPYGQGAENNEQFF. The DNA for the CDR3 is TGCGCCAGCAGCCCTTACGGACAGGGGGCGGAAAACAATGAGCAGTTCTTC.

As concerns this clone: This CDR3 is also generated by other DNA sequences in the sample. The rearrangement joins TRBV27 to TRBJ1-1; D is possibly TRBD1 (5 bases). The length of the CDR3 is 14 residues. V gave up 5 bases and J gave up 0 bases, with 10 bases separating them. Germline V lookup: CDR1 MNHEY, CDR2 SMNVEV (reference sequence). CDR3 bases: TGTGCCAGCAGTCCAGGGACGGTGAACACTGAAGCTTTCTTT. Amino acids: CASSPGTVNTEAFF.

Worth noting for this clone: The identical CDR3 is also encoded by other nucleotide sequences in the sample. V usage is TRBV7-2 and J usage is TRBJ2-7, with D perhaps matching TRBD1 (6 bases). The germline gives CDR1 SGHTA, CDR2 FQGNSA. CDR3 length: 12 amino acids. V lost 2 bases, J lost 4 bases, and 6 bases lay in between. The CDR3 coding sequence is TGTGCCAGCAGCTTAAGGGGGTACGAGCAGTACTTC. Protein: CASSLRGYEQYF.

The J gene is TRBJ2-2, the V gene TRBV9, with 10 bases lining up with TRBD2. CDR1 SGDLS and CDR2 YYNGEE come from the germline V gene. The CDR3 is made up of 17 amino acids. The V gene end was trimmed by 1 base and the J gene end by 3 bases; junction bases not matched to a gene: 6. This CDR3 is CASSVPRTSGHTGELFF. The CDR3, as DNA: TGTGCCAGCAGCGTACCTCGGACTAGCGGACACACCGGGGAGCTGTTTTTT.

In DNA form, the CDR3 reads TGTGCCATATATTCCGGGACAACCCTAGGGGATGAGCAGTTCTTC. Translating gives CAIYSGTTLGDEQFF. V and J are TRBV10-3 and TRBJ2-1; D perhaps matches TRBD1 (6 bases). Germline V gene data show CDR1 as ENHRY and CDR2 as SYGVKD. CDR3 length: 15 residues. The germline V and J ends were trimmed by 9 bases and 8 bases, with 23 bases remaining between them.

CDR3 in DNA: TGTGCCAGCAGCCGGTACGAGGGGTTTTTGACAGATACGCAGTATTTT. Translation: CASSRYEGFLTDTQYF. The rearrangement links TRBV14 to TRBJ2-3; the D gene could be TRBD1 or TRBD2 (5 bases each). Per germline, CDR1 SGHDN and CDR2 FVKESK. This CDR3 is 16 amino acids long. V lost 4 bases, J lost 3 bases, and 17 bases lay in between.

This clone was counted a single time. This chain joins TRBV4-1 and TRBJ1-5, with no clear D. The CDR3 contains 15 residues. Germline V gives CDR1 MGHRA, CDR2 YSYEKL. Trimming pared 1 base from V and 1 base from J, leaving 8 bases between. Here the CDR3 reads CASSQVQFSNQPQHF. The CDR3 DNA reads as TGCGCCAGCAGCCAAGTGCAATTCAGCAATCAGCCCCAGCATTTT.

J is TRBJ2-7 and V is TRBV10-2; D gene ambiguous. The CDR3 contains 11 residues. Per germline, CDR1 WSHSY and CDR2 SAAADI. V lost 0 bases and J lost 6, with 3 bases in between. In DNA form, the CDR3 reads TGCGCCAGCAGTGAGTCGGCCGAGCAGTACTTC. Its protein product is CASSESAEQYF.